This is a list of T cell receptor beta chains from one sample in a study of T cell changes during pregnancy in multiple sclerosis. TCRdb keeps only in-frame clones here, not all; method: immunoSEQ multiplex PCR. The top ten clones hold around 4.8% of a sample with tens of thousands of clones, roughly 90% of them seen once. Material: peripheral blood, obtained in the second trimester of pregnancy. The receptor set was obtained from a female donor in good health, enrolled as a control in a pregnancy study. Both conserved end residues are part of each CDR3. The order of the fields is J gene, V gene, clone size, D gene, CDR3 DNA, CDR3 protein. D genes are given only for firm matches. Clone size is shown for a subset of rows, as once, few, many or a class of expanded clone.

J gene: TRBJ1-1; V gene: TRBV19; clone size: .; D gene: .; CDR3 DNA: TGTGCCAGTAGTACCCCCCCCGGACAGACTGAAGCTTTCTTT; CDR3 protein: CASSTPPGQTEAFF
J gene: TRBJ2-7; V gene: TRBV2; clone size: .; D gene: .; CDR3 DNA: TGTGCCAGCAGCCGGGACTGGGGGAGGGAGCAGTACTTC; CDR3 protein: CASSRDWGREQYF
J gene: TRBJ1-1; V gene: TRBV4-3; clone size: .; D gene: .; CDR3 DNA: TGCGCCAGCAGCCAAGATCAGGGTAAGAACACTGAAGCTTTCTTT; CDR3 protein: CASSQDQGKNTEAFF
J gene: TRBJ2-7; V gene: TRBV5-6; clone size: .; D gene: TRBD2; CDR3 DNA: TGTGCCAGCAGCTTGGGTGGACTAGTTTACGAGCAGTACTTC; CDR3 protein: CASSLGGLVYEQYF
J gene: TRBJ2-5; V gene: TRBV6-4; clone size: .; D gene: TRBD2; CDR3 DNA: TGTGCCAGCAGTGAGGGTAGCGGGAGTGGCGAGACCCAGTACTTC; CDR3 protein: CASSEGSGSGETQYF
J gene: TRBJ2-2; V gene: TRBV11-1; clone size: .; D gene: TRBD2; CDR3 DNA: TGTGCCAGCAGCTTACGGCGGGGGAAGAACACCGGGGAGCTGTTTTTT; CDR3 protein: CASSLRRGKNTGELFF
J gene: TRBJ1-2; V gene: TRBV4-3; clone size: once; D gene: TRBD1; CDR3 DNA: TGCGCCAGCAGTCAGGGACAGGGGGCTGATGGCTACACCTTC; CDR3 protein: CASSQGQGADGYTF
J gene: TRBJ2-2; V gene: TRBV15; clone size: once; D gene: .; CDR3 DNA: TGTGCCACCAGCAGAGATCGGGAAACCGGGGAGCTGTTTTTT; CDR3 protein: CATSRDRETGELFF
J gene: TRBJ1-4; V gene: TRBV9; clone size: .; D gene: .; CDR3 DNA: TGTGCCAGCAGCACAACAGGTCTTAATGAAAAACTGTTTTTT; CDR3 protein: CASSTTGLNEKLFF
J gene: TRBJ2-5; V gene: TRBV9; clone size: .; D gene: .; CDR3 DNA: TGTGCCAGCAGCCACTACCGGGGTCCAATCCAAGAGACCCAGTACTTC; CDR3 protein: CASSHYRGPIQETQYF
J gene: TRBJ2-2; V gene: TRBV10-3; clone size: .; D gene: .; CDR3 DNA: TGTGCCATCAGGGGCAGGGGAAGGACCAACACCGGGGAGCTGTTTTTT; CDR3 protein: CAIRGRGRTNTGELFF
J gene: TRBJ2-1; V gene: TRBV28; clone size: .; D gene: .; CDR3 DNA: TGTGCCAGCAGTCAATTAGTTTGGGAGCAGTTCTTC; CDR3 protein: CASSQLVWEQFF
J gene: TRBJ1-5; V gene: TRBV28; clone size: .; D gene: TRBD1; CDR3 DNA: TGTGCCAGCAGTTTATTTCGAGACAGGGGAGATCAGCCCCAGCATTTT; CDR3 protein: CASSLFRDRGDQPQHF
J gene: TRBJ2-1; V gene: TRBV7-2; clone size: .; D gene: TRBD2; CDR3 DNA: TGTGCCAGCAGCACACCTAGCGGGGGGGCCAACAATGAGCAGTTCTTC; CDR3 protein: CASSTPSGGANNEQFF
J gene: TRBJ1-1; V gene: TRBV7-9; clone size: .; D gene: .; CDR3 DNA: TGTGCCAGCAGCTTACCGGGGTCCGCTGAAGCTTTCTTT; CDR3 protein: CASSLPGSAEAFF
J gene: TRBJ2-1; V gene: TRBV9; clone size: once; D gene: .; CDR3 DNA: TGTGCCAGCAGCGTTAGCGGAAGTTACAATGAGCAGTTCTTC; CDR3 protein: CASSVSGSYNEQFF
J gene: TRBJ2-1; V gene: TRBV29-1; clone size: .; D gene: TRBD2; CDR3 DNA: TGCAGCGTTGAAGGGCTAGCGGGTAGCTACAATGAGCAGTTCTTC; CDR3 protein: CSVEGLAGSYNEQFF
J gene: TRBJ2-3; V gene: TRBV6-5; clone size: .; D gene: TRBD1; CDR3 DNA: TGTGCCAGCTCGACAGGGGCAGATACGCAGTATTTT; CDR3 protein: CASSTGADTQYF
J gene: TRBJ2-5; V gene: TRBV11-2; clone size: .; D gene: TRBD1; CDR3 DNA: TGTGCCAGCAACCAGGTCCAGGGGGCGAGGGAGACCCAGTACTTC; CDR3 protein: CASNQVQGARETQYF
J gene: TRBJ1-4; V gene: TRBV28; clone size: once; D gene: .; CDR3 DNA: TGTGCCAGCAGCCCTCGTCGGGGGGGCGTAGGTGAAAAACTGTTTTTT; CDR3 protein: CASSPRRGGVGEKLFF
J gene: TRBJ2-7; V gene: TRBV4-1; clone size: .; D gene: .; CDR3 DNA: TGCGCCAGCAGCCAAGGGACTTACCACGTTCTCTACGAGCAGTACTTC; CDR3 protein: CASSQGTYHVLYEQYF
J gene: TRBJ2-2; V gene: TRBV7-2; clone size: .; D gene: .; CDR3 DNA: TGTGCCAGCAGCTTAATTGGAACCGGGACACCCTACACCGGGGAGCTGTTTTTT; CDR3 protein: CASSLIGTGTPYTGELFF
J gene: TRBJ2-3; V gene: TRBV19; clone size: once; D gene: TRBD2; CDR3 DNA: TGTGCCAGTAGTTCGCGAAGGGCGGGGGCAGATACGCAGTATTTT; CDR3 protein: CASSSRRAGADTQYF
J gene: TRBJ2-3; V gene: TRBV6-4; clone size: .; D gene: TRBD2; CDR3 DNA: TGTGCCAGCAGCGGTAAAGCGGGGGGCACAGATACGCAGTATTTT; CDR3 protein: CASSGKAGGTDTQYF
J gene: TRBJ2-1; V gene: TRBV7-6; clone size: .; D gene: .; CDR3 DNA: TGTGCCAGCAGCTTAGGAGAGACAACGGGGGAGCAGTTCTTC; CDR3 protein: CASSLGETTGEQFF
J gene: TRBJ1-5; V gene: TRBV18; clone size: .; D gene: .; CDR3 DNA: TGTGCCAGCTCACCACGGACGGCGGGGAATCAGCCCCAGCATTTT; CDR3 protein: CASSPRTAGNQPQHF
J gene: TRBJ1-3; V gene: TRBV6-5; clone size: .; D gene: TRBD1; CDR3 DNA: TGTGCCAGCAGCAGACAGGGTGGTACTGGAAACACCATATATTTT; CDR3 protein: CASSRQGGTGNTIYF
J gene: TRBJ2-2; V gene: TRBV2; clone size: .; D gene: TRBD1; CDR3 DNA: TGTGCCAGCAGTCCCCGGGACAGGAGATCGCCCGGGGAGCTGTTTTTT; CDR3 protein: CASSPRDRRSPGELFF
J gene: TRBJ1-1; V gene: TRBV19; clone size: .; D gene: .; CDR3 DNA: TGTGCCAGTAGTATGCCCGGACATAACACTGAAGCTTTCTTT; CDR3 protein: CASSMPGHNTEAFF
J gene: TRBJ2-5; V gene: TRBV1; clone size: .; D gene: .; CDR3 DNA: TGCACCAGCAGCCAAGATAAGGATAGCGGGACTCAAGAGACCCAGTACTTC; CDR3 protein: CTSSQDKDSGTQETQYF
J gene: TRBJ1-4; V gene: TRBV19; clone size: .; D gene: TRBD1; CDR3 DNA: TGTGCCAGCAACAGGGGGTTTTCGGAAAAACTGTTTTTT; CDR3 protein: CASNRGFSEKLFF
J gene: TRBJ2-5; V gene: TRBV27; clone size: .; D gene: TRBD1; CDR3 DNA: TGTGCCAGCACAATTCCTCAGGGGGAAGAGACCCAGTACTTC; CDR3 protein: CASTIPQGEETQYF
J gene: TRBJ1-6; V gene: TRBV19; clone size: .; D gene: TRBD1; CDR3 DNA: TGTGCCAGTAGTGGGACAGGGGAAACTCATAATTCACCCCTCCACTTT; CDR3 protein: CASSGTGETHNSPLHF
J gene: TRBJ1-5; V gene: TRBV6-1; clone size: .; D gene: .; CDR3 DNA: TGTGCCAGCAGTGAACCAGGGGAGGGCAGTCAGCCCCAGCATTTT; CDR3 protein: CASSEPGEGSQPQHF
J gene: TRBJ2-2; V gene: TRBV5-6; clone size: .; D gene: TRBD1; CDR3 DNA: TGTGCCAGCAGCGTGGACCGGGACAGGGCCTTCACCGGGGAGCTGTTTTTT; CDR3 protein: CASSVDRDRAFTGELFF
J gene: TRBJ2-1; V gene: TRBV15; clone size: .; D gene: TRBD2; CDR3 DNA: TGTGCCACCAGCAGAGACGGGGGGAACAATGAGCAGTTCTTC; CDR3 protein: CATSRDGGNNEQFF
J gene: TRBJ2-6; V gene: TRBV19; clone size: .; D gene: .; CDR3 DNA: TGTGCCAGTAGGCACCCGACAGGCGCTAGCTCTGGGGCCAACGTCCTGACTTTC; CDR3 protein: CASRHPTGASSGANVLTF
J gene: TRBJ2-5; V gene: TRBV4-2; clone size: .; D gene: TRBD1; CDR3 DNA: TGTGCCAGCAGCCGGGACAGGGAGGAGACCCAGTACTTC; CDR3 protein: CASSRDREETQYF
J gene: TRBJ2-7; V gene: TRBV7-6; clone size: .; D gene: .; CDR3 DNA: TGTGCCAGCAGCGGGGACAATTACTACGAGCAGTACTTC; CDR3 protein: CASSGDNYYEQYF
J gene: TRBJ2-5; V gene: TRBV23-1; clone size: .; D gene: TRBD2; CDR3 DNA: TGCGCCAGCAGTCAATCACTAGCGGGTCCTGAGACCCAGTACTTC; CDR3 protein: CASSQSLAGPETQYF
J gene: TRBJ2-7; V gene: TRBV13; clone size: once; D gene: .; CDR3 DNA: TGTGCCAGCAGCTCGAACCTGGGGGGCGAGCAGTACTTC; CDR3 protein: CASSSNLGGEQYF
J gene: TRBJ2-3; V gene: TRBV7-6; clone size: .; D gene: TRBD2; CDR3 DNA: TGTGCCAGCAGCTTATTAGCGGGAGCAGATACGCAGTATTTT; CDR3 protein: CASSLLAGADTQYF
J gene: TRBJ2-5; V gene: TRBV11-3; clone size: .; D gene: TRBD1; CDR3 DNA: TGTGCCAGCAGCGGAGACAGGGACCAAGAGACCCAGTACTTC; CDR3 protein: CASSGDRDQETQYF
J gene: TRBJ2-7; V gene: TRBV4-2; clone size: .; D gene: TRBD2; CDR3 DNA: TGTGCCAGCAGCCAAGAGGGGCGACTAGCGGGGCGATACGAGCAGTACTTC; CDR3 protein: CASSQEGRLAGRYEQYF
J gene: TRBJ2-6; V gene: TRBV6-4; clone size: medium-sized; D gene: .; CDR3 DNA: TGTGCCAGCAGTGACGGGAGGAGCGGGGCCAACGTCCTGACTTTC; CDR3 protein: CASSDGRSGANVLTF
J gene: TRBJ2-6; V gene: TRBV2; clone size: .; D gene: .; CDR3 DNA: TGTGCCAGCAGCCAAACAGGGTCGAAAGGGGCCAACGTCCTGACTTTC; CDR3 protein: CASSQTGSKGANVLTF
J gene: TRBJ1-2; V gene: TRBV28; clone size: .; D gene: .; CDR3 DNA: TGTGCCAGCAGTTTGGACACCCTTAACTATGGCTACACCTTC; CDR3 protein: CASSLDTLNYGYTF
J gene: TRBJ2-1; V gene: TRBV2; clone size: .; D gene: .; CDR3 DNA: TGTGCCAGCGAGGCGGGACCCCCCTACAATGAGCAGTTCTTC; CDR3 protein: CASEAGPPYNEQFF
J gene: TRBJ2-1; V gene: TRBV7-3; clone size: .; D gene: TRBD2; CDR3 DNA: TGTGCCAGCAGCCGTAATCTAGCGGGGCCGGGGGTATACAATGAGCAGTTCTTC; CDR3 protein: CASSRNLAGPGVYNEQFF
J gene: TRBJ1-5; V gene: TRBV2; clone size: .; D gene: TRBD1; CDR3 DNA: TGTGCCAGCAGGATGGGACAGGGGGATCAGCCCCAGCATTTT; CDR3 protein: CASRMGQGDQPQHF
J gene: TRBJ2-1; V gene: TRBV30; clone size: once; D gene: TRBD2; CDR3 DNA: TGTGCCTGTGTTCCGGGACTAGCGGGATTCAGCTCCTACAATGAGCAGTTCTTC; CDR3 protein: CACVPGLAGFSSYNEQFF
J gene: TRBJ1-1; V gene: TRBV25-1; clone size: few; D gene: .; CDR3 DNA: TGTGCCAGCAGTGCAGGACAGTGGAACACTGAAGCTTTCTTT; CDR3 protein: CASSAGQWNTEAFF
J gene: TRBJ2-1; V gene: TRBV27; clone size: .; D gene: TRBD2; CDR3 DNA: TGTGCCAGCAGAATACTAGCGGCTAGACCCTACAATGAGCAGTTCTTC; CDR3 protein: CASRILAARPYNEQFF
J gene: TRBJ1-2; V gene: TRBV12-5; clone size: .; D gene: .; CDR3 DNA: TGTGCTAGTGGTTTGGTCTTCCGGCAGGCTTCTAACTATGGCTACACCTTC; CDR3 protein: CASGLVFRQASNYGYTF
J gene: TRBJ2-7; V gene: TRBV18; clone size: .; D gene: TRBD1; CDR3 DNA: TGTGCCAGCTCACTGACCGGGACAGGGGGCGAGCAGTACTTC; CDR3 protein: CASSLTGTGGEQYF